Listed here is a single T cell receptor beta chain. This clone came up once. The specificity of this receptor is unknown. Per-base quality was not reported, and no clone a single base away is much larger than it. The cohort comprised around 690 healthy bone marrow donors. At the time of sampling, every cohort member was nominally healthy, though immune exposures that went unrecorded were likely present. The donor tested CMV seronegative, placing the donor among the 300 to 400 seronegative members of the cohort. Each donor provided a peripheral blood sample, and peripheral blood mononuclear cells were used for TCR beta sequencing. Genomic DNA was extracted from the blood cell samples with the Qiagen DNeasy Blood Extraction Kit. V loses 5 bases, J loses 1 base, and the germline ends lie 16 bases apart. CDR1 SGHTA and CDR2 FQGNSA were looked up in the germline V gene. Measured from the cysteine to the phenylalanine, the CDR3 is 16 residues long. Of all the DNA, just the CDR3 is kept, 48 bases in frame from base 1.

This entry comes from a study of cytomegalovirus exposure and HLA in healthy donors (dated by TCRdb to 2016 to 2017). In the study overall: An earlier analysis of roughly 630 of the donors reported about 250 Gb of sequence data and 100 million to 140 million unique TCR beta sequences from roughly 200 million T cells. Along with the roughly 710-subject first cohort, a separate validation cohort of more than 90 different subjects was used. Every discovery cohort repertoire had been produced on one sequencing platform. Of the 300 to 450 genotyped donors, 70% to 90% were placed in the genetic ancestry cluster associated with self-reported Caucasian donors. A few DR-DQ haplotypes were treated as single units for association and clustering because of strong linkage in the cohort. The study used immunosequencing to profile the T cell repertoires of approximately 640 subjects and linked those repertoires to cytomegalovirus serostatus. To decide whether each TCR beta V gene segment behaved as functional or pseudogenic, an earlier analysis of some 600 of the donors relied on high-throughput TCR beta sequencing. The study combined high-throughput TCR immunosequencing, statistical association of individual TCRs with disease status, and machine learning to predict cytomegalovirus infection status. Among 300 to 450 genotyped donors of the cohort, an average of 235,054 unique TCR beta nucleotide sequences were sequenced per donor, 15% to 20% of them non-productive. Roughly 300 gigabases of sequencing data and approximately 93 million unique TCR sequences were included in an early release covering about 700 HLA-typed donors. Donor age, sex, ethnicity and CMV serostatus were compiled together with the repertoire data. Rather than drawing on any new phenotypic data, the later analysis identified candidate immune exposures from TCR beta sequences and the way those sequences occurred across donors. To study patterns of TCR occurrence, a later analysis re-analyzed previously published TCR beta repertoires from 500 to 850 donors and added high-resolution HLA genotyping. HLA typing covered class I and class II loci at four-digit resolution. Genome-wide SNP genotypes for about 65% of the 666 donors were used in a later genetic analysis, which treated that subset as a discovery cohort. The number of donors typed differed by locus, with roughly 620-640 for A, B, C, DRB1 and DQB1, 522 for DQA1, over 600 for DPA1, and around 430 for DPB1. The study aimed to test whether signatures of past pathogen exposure could be identified by cataloging public T cell receptors.

General study outcomes and caveats: For the cohort, immune exposure information was limited to CMV serostatus. Some IMGT-functional V segments, including TRBV6-2 and TRBV6-3, could not be distinguished by the 87-base-pair reads and were therefore excluded. Because counts were too low, 15 to 20 rarely observed V segments, including chromosome 9 orphons, were excluded from the earlier analysis of around 590 of the donors. Cytomegalovirus status was reported to be diagnosed by the classifier with high specificity and sensitivity in both the original and validation cohorts. In vitro tests confirmed that a few of the cytomegalovirus-associated TCR beta chains recognize cytomegalovirus antigens. Sequencing depth was assumed to be roughly uniform across donors in the presence/absence analyses, though that assumption may not hold. According to a later analysis, most CMV-associated TCR beta chains appeared to be HLA-restricted, and the HLA associations seemed to be driven largely by CMV exposure. In a later analysis, TCR association rates were found to vary across HLA loci, with the most associated TCRs seen for DRB1 alleles and the fewest for HLA-C alleles. A later genetic analysis associated a missense DCLRE1C variant with V-gene and J-gene trimming of TCR beta chains, and an independent cohort replicated the association. In the study, about 150 TCR beta chains were listed as associated with cytomegalovirus. Specific HLA alleles were associated with roughly 16,000 TCR beta sequences at a false discovery rate of 0.05 in a later analysis. A cluster of highly shared sequence variants was judged likely to be a technical artifact of the sequencing pipeline. It was suggested by the authors that the approach could potentially be generalized to other disease states and immunological phenotypes. A further reported finding was that TCR beta sequences accurately predicted the HLA-A and HLA-B alleles for most subjects in the first cohort. Only TCR beta chains were sequenced in this cohort, and the absence of alpha or paired-chain data limited detectable features. According to a later genetic analysis, donors in an Asian-associated ancestry cluster had fewer N-insertions in productive TCRs than the approximately 670-donor mean. A later analysis found that HLA-associated TCR beta chains were more clonally expanded and had lower generation probabilities than equally common non-associated chains. Across donors, most TCR sequences were observed very rarely, whereas some public TCRs were present in many individuals. Linkage disequilibrium might explain the correlated functional status among segregating V segments, but an unknown experimental factor could not be ruled out. Broadly in line with IMGT annotations, most TCR beta V segments showed up in productive rearrangements about 87% or about 30% of the time in an earlier analysis of several hundred of the donors. When HLA alleles, especially DR and DQ, strongly co-occurred, attributing TCR associations to individual alleles was difficult. Because HLA typing was missing for some donors at each locus, association tests included only the typed subset. In a later analysis, several top co-occurrence clusters were reported to appear linked to parvovirus B19, influenza, CMV and Epstein-Barr virus.

Library preparation employed the immunoSEQ multiplex PCR assay. For the multiplex PCR, a mixture combining 60 forward primers for TCR Vbeta segments and 13 reverse primers for TCR Jbeta segments was used. The CDR3 region of rearranged TCR beta genes was amplified from genomic DNA with a multiplex PCR assay. On the Illumina HiSeq System, the amplified TCR beta libraries were sequenced as 87-base-pair reads. Per the authors' processing: In a later analysis, about 80 million unique TCR beta chains were counted across the 500 to 850 repertoires, and roughly 11 million of these chains were shared by at least two donors. A nearest-neighbor algorithm error-corrected the raw reads and collapsed the reads into unique sequences, merging closely related sequences to remove PCR and sequencing errors. CDR3 sequences were aligned to IMGT reference sequences to assign V, D and J gene segments. For a sequence to be retained, at least a six-nucleotide match to both a V gene segment and a J gene segment was required. A rearrangement counted as productive if the CDR3 had no stop codons and remained in frame with V and J, and every other rearrangement counted as non-productive. Following IMGT convention, CDR3 was defined as the stretch from the second conserved V-encoded cysteine to the conserved J-encoded phenylalanine. Sequences without an unambiguous match to a single V gene segment were excluded from the earlier analysis of about 630 of the donors. An earlier analysis of several hundred of the donors classified V segments as functional when productive rearrangements were above 56.7% and as segregating when the standard deviation between donors was above 5%. A statistical classification framework was built for diagnosing cytomegalovirus status from the catalog of TCR beta chain sequences. In a later analysis, V and J genes were assigned by comparing TCR nucleotide sequences against IMGT/GENE-DB human TR gene sequences. A later analysis assigned CDR3 sequences and most-parsimonious VDJ recombination scenarios with the TCRdist pipeline. In a later analysis, each TCR beta chain was defined by its CDR3 amino acid sequence together with its V-gene family, and reads without a unique V-gene family were excluded. In a later analysis, 550 to 650 highly shared, low-generation-probability nucleotide sequences were removed to address suspected cross-contamination and a sequencing artifact. In a later analysis, a clonal expansion index was calculated for each public chain from normalized within-repertoire ranks of inferred template counts. In a later analysis, generation probabilities were computed using a VDJ recombination model fitted to out-of-frame rearrangements, and the results were checked against IGoR. A later analysis scored TCR-TCR, TCR-HLA and TCR-CMV co-occurrence with hypergeometric tests, applying a repertoire-size bias correction to TCR pairs. In a later analysis, false discovery rates were estimated by permuting HLA or CMV assignments 20 times. In a later analysis, co-occurring TCRs were grouped using DBSCAN, with TCRdist sequence similarity added in when clustering inside HLA-allele-positive subsets. For co-occurrence clustering, repertoires with fewer than 30,000 or more than 120,000 public chains were excluded, along with five repertoires with anomalous nucleotide sharing. Not all clones reach the TCRdb copy of this immuneACCESS table, which keeps in-frame sequences only. Checked studies attribute under half of the gap to unresolved V genes and leave the rest unexplained. The DNA was the basis for D and trimming; V, J and clone size are from that table. The sample yields some 90,000 clones; 80% to 90% were counted once. The ten largest clones capture about 1.5% of the sample.

The receptor was derived from a man between 40 and 49 years old in good health and CMV-seronegative. Source material: PBMCs. Recombination joined TRBV7-2 with TRBJ2-3; tentative D gene TRBD1, with 6 bases matching. The DNA reads TGTGCCAGCAGCCCCCGGGCCAGGGGCCGCACAGATACGCAGTATTTT. It codes for CASSPRARGRTDTQYF.